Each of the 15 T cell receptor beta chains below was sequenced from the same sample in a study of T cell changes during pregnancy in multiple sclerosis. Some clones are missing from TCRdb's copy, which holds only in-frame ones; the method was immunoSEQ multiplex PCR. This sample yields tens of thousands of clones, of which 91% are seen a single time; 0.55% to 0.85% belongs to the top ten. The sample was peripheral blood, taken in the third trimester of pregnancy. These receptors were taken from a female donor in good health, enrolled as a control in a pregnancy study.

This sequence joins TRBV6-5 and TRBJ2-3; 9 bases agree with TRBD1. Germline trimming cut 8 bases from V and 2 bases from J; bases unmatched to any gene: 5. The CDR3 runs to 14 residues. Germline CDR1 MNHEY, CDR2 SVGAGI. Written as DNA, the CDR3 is TGTGCCAGCGGGACAGGGCTTTCCACAGATACGCAGTATTTT. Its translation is CASGTGLSTDTQYF.

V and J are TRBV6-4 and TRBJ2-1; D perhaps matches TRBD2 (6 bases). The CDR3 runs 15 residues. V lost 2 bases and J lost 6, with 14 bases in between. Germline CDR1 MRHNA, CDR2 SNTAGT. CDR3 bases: TGTGCCAGCAGTGACGGGCTAGCGAGCCGCAATGAGCAGTTCTTC. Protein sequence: CASSDGLASRNEQFF.

As DNA, the CDR3 is TGTGCCAGCAGCTTATGGAGAGGCTATGGCTACACCTTC. It specifies CASSLWRGYGYTF. The chain carries TRBV7-2 and TRBJ1-2; no clear D gene. CDR3 size: 13 residues. In germline, CDR1 is SGHTA, CDR2 FQGNSA. V dropped 2 bases and J dropped 4 bases, with 8 bases sitting between them.

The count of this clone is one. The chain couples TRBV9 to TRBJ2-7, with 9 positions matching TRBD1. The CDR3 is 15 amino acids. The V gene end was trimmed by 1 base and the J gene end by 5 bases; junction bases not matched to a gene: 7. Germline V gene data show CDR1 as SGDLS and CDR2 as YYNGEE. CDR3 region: CASSVSGQGIHEQYF. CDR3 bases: TGTGCCAGCAGCGTATCGGGACAGGGTATCCACGAGCAGTACTTC. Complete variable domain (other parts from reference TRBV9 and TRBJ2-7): DSGVTQTPKHLITATGQRVTLRCSPRSGDLSVYWYQQSLDQGLQFLIQYYNGEERAKGNILERFSAQQFPDLHSELNLSSLELGDSALYFCASSVSGQGIHEQYFGPGTRLTVT.

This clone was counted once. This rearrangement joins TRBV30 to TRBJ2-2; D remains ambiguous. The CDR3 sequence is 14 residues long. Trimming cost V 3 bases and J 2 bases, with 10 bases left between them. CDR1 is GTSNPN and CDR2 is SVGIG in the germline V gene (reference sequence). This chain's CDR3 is CAWSHNYNTGELFF. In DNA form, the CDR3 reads TGTGCCTGGAGCCATAACTACAACACCGGGGAGCTGTTTTTT.

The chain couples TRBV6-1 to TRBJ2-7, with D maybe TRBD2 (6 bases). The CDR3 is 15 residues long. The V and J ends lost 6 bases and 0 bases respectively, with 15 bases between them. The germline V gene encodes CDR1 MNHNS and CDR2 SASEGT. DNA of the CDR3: TGTGCCAGCAGGGGGCGGACGGGACTCTCCTACGAGCAGTACTTC. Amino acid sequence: CASRGRTGLSYEQYF.

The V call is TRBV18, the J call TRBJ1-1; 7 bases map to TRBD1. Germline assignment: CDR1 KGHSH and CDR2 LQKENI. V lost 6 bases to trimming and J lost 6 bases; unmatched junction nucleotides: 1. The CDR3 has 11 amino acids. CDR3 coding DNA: TGTGCCAGCTCGACAGGGCCTGAAGCTTTCTTT. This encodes CASSTGPEAFF.

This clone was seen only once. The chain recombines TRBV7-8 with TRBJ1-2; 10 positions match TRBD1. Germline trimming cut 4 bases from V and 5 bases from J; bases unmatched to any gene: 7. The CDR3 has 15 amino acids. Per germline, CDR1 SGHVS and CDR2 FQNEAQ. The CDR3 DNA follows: TGTGCCAGCAGCTCAACGACAGGGGGCGCGTATGGCTACACCTTC. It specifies CASSSTTGGAYGYTF.

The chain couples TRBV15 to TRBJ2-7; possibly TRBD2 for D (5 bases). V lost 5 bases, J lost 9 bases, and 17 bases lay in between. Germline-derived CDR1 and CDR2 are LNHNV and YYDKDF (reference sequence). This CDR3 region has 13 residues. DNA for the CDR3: TGTGCCACCAGCGGAAATACCAACCGGGGGCAGTACTTC. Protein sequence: CATSGNTNRGQYF.

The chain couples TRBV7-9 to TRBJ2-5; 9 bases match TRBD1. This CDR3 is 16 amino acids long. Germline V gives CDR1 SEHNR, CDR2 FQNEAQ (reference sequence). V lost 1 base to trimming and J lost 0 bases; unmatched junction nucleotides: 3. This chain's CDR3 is CASSLVGTGHQETQYF. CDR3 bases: TGTGCCAGCAGCTTAGTCGGGACAGGGCACCAAGAGACCCAGTACTTC.

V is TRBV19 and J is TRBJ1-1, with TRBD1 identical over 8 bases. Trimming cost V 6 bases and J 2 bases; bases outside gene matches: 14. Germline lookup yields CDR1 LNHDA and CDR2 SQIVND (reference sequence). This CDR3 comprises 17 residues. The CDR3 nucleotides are TGTGCCAGTAGCCATCTTGGGGGCAGGGGGCTCAACACTGAAGCTTTCTTT. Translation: CASSHLGGRGLNTEAFF. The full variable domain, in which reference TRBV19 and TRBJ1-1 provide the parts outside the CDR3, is DGGITQSPKYLFRKEGQNVTLSCEQNLNHDAMYWYRQDPGQGLRLIYYSQIVNDFQKGDIAEGYSVSREKKESFPLTVTSAQKNPTAFYLCASSHLGGRGLNTEAFFGQGTRLTVV.

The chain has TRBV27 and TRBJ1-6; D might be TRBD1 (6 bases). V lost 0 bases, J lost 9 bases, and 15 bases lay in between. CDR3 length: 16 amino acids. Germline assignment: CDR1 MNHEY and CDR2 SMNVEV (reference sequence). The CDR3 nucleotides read TGTGCCAGCAGTTTATCTCTTAACAGGGTAGCTTCACCCCTCCACTTT. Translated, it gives CASSLSLNRVASPLHF.

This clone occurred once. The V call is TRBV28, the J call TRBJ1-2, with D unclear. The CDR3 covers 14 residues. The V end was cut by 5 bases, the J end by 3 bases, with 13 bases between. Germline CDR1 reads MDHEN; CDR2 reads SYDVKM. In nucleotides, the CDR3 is TGTGCCAGCAGTCGTCAGGCACAGTACTATGGCTACACCTTC. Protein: CASSRQAQYYGYTF.

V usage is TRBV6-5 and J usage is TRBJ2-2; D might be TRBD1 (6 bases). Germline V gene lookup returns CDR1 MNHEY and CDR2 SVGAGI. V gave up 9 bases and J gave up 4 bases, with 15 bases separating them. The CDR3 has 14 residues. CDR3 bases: TGTGCCAGTCACCGGACAGACAGCACCGGGGAGCTGTTTTTT. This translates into CASHRTDSTGELFF.

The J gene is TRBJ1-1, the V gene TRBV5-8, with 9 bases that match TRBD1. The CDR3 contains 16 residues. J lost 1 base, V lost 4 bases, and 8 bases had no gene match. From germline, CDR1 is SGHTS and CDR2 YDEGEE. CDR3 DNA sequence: TGTGCCAGCAGCCCCGGGACAGGGACGAGGAACACTGAAGCTTTCTTT. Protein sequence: CASSPGTGTRNTEAFF.